A single sample gave rise to the 18 T cell receptor beta chains below, sequenced in a study of shared clonotypes between healthy human individuals. Produced via immunoSEQ multiplex PCR; TCRdb's table is partial and in-frame only. The top ten clones hold about 1.7% of a sample with about 730,000 clones, 72% of them seen once. The specimen was memory CD4+ T cells sorted from blood. The subset denotes: CD45RA-negative fraction. The receptor source for this set is a woman in her twenties or thirties in good health.

This rearrangement joins TRBV2 to TRBJ2-3; possible D gene TRBD1, 5 bases. The CDR3 has 16 amino acids. Trimming left V 2 bases short and J 1 base short, with 13 bases between. Germline-derived CDR1 and CDR2 are SNHLY and FYNNEI. CDR3 sequence reads: CASSELGEIGTDTQYF. The CDR3 DNA sequence: TGTGCCAGCAGTGAATTAGGGGAAATTGGCACAGATACGCAGTATTTT.

This clone was seen a single time. This sequence joins TRBV11-2 and TRBJ2-5, with D uncertain. Germline V gives CDR1 SGHAT, CDR2 FQNNGV. V lost 4 bases, J lost 5 bases, and 17 bases lay in between. This CDR3 is 15 amino acids long. CDR3 sequence (DNA): TGTGCCAGCAGCTCCTCTTTCTTTAGTACGGAGACCCAGTACTTC. This encodes CASSSSFFSTETQYF.

The genes are TRBV20-1 and TRBJ2-7, with 8 bases lining up with TRBD1. This CDR3 has 11 amino acids. With 7 bases clipped from V and 5 bases from J, the junction kept 4 bases outside the gene matches. The germline V gene encodes CDR1 DFQATT and CDR2 SNEGSKA (reference sequence). CDR3 loop: CSGQGPNEQYF. In DNA form, the CDR3 reads TGCAGTGGACAGGGGCCCAACGAGCAGTACTTC.

This clone came up a few times. The chain joins TRBV25-1 to TRBJ2-5, with D perhaps being TRBD1 or TRBD2 (5 bases each). Trimming took off 2 bases at V and 1 base at J, with 11 bases between the two ends. Germline V gene data show CDR1 as MGHDK and CDR2 as SYGVNS. This CDR3 has 15 residues. The CDR3 nucleotides are TGTGCCAGCAGTGAACCGGGACCGCCCCAAGAGACCCAGTACTTC. This gives the protein CASSEPGPPQETQYF.

The chain uses TRBV28 and TRBJ2-5, with 8 positions matching TRBD2. J was trimmed by 5 bases and V by 5 bases; bases with no gene match: 16. Germline CDR1 reads MDHEN; CDR2 reads SYDVKM. The CDR3 contains 17 residues. CDR3 protein: CASSPGRVTPSRETQYF. DNA for the CDR3: TGTGCCAGCAGTCCCGGGAGGGTAACCCCTTCCAGGGAGACCCAGTACTTC.

The chain employs TRBV21-1 and TRBJ1-5; no DNA check was done on the table's D call, TRBD1. TRBV21-1 is classified as a pseudogene. This CDR3 comprises 15 residues. In DNA form, the CDR3 reads TGTGCCAGCAGCACGTTGACAGGGGTCAATCAGCCCCAGCATTTT. As protein: CASSTLTGVNQPQHF.

The rearrangement joins TRBV6-4 to TRBJ2-5; 8 bases are shared with TRBD1. V shed 2 bases and J 4 bases; nucleotides not matched to a gene: 6. The CDR3 consists of 15 residues. Germline CDR1 and CDR2: MRHNA and SNTAGT. This chain's CDR3 is CASSDVSGGVETQYF. As DNA, the CDR3 is TGTGCCAGCAGTGACGTATCAGGGGGCGTAGAGACCCAGTACTTC.

This clone came up a few times. The rearrangement joins TRBV6-5 to TRBJ1-5; 9 bases map to TRBD1. The germline gives CDR1 MNHEY, CDR2 SVGAGI. There are 14 residues in the CDR3. The V and J ends lost 6 bases and 5 bases, in that order; junction bases with no gene match: 5. The CDR3 DNA follows: TGTGCCAGCAGGACAGGGGGTAGGGATCAGCCCCAGCATTTT. Amino acids: CASRTGGRDQPQHF.

Written as DNA, the CDR3 is TGTGCCAGTAATGAGGGCCACTCTGGGGCCAACGTCCTGACTTTC. This encodes CASNEGHSGANVLTF. The chain employs TRBV19 and TRBJ2-6; the D gene is possibly TRBD2 (5 bases). The germline CDR1 and CDR2 sequences are LNHDA and SQIVND (reference sequence). This CDR3 has 15 residues. Trimming removed 7 bases at V and 0 bases at J, with 10 bases between.

V is TRBV6-1 and J is TRBJ1-5; D possibly corresponds to TRBD1 (6 bases). Deletions cut 3 bases from V and 3 bases from J, with 12 bases between. There are 15 residues in the CDR3. In germline, CDR1 is MNHNS, CDR2 SASEGT. This CDR3 reads CASSERGGVNQPQHF. DNA of the CDR3: TGTGCCAGCAGTGAGAGGGGGGGAGTCAATCAGCCCCAGCATTTT.

This clone was found once. The J gene is TRBJ1-2, the V gene TRBV19; no clear D gene. Germline CDR1 LNHDA, CDR2 SQIVND (reference sequence). The CDR3 runs 19 residues. With 5 bases removed from V and 8 bases from J, the gap between germline ends came to 33 bases. The CDR3: CASSSGRGWAGKGPGGYTF. CDR3 bases: TGTGCCAGTAGTTCCGGGCGGGGTTGGGCAGGAAAGGGTCCTGGCGGCTACACCTTC.

This chain joins TRBV19 and TRBJ1-4; D unresolved. This CDR3 comprises 13 residues. Per germline, CDR1 LNHDA and CDR2 SQIVND (reference sequence). Trimming pared 1 base from V and 9 bases from J, leaving 9 bases between. The CDR3 DNA reads TGTGCCAGTAGTATAGGGGCCAGAAAAAAACTGTTTTTT. Amino acid sequence: CASSIGARKKLFF.

The gene calls are TRBV19 and TRBJ2-2; D remains unclear. The CDR3 is 15 residues long. The V gene lost 3 bases and the J gene lost 0 bases, with 8 bases spanning the gap. The germline gives CDR1 LNHDA, CDR2 SQIVND (reference sequence). CDR3 in DNA: TGTGCCAGTAGTATCGTCGGATCGAACACCGGGGAGCTGTTTTTT. As protein: CASSIVGSNTGELFF.

Regarding this clone: A much bigger clone sits one base away, suggesting this may be a read error. The chain uses TRBV6-1 and TRBJ2-3; the D call may be TRBD1 or TRBD2 (5 bases each). V gave up 4 bases and J gave up 1 base, with 6 bases separating them. Germline loops: CDR1 MNHNS, CDR2 SASEGT. This CDR3 has 13 amino acids. In DNA, the CDR3 is TGTGCCAGCAGTGGGGACGGCACAGATACGCAGTATTTT. Translated, it gives CASSGDGTDTQYF.

The V gene is TRBV15, the J gene TRBJ1-5; 8 bases line up with TRBD1. There are 14 residues in the CDR3. Losses at the gene ends were 3 bases for V and 6 bases for J; bases not matched to a gene: 4. Germline lookup yields CDR1 LNHNV and CDR2 YYDKDF (reference sequence). This CDR3 is CATSSMDRAQPQHF. The CDR3, as DNA: TGTGCCACCAGCAGTATGGACAGGGCTCAGCCCCAGCATTTT.

The chain combines TRBV4-2 with TRBJ2-4; a weak D match, TRBD1 (5 bases). This CDR3 spans 14 amino acids. Germline V gene sequence: CDR1 LGHNA, CDR2 YNFKEQ. V shed 1 base and J shed 7 bases, with 11 bases lying between them. DNA for the CDR3: TGTGCCAGCAGCCAAGCCCCGACAGATAACATTCAGTACTTC. It specifies CASSQAPTDNIQYF.

This chain joins TRBV7-9 and TRBJ2-3; 7 bases match TRBD2. The V and J ends lost 5 bases and 0 bases, in that order; junction bases with no gene match: 8. Germline loops: CDR1 SEHNR, CDR2 FQNEAQ (reference sequence). This CDR3 spans 16 amino acids. The CDR3 spells CASSPREVGSTDTQYF. The CDR3 DNA is TGTGCCAGCAGCCCCCGGGAGGTGGGGAGCACAGATACGCAGTATTTT.

V is TRBV4-1 and J is TRBJ2-3, with D perhaps assigned TRBD1 or TRBD2 (5 bases each). This CDR3 has 19 residues. Germline CDR1 is MGHRA and CDR2 is YSYEKL. Trimming cost V 0 bases and J 1 base, with 20 bases left between them. CDR3 loop: CASSQDWAGSVSRTDTQYF. The CDR3 coding sequence is TGCGCCAGCAGCCAAGATTGGGCAGGGAGTGTCTCTCGCACAGATACGCAGTATTTT.